This T cell receptor beta chain was documented in a study of graft-versus-host responses after intestinal transplantation. Study-level information: All recipients got anti-thymocyte globulin induction, then tacrolimus and steroids for around three years. Notes on the study in general: The authors found GvH clones in recipient marrow, some appearing first in ileum or blood. Within allografts, high graft-versus-host to host-versus-graft clonal ratios were seen among patients with graft-donor T cell macrochimerism.

TCRdb's copy holds only in-frame clones and misses some; the assay was immunoSEQ multiplex PCR. The sample consists of 75,000 to 100,000 clones, about 93% of them appearing once. In the case of this clone: Its antigen is not known.

This CDR3 has 16 residues. Germline V gene lookup returns CDR1 LNHDA and CDR2 SQIVND (reference sequence). With V trimmed by 1 base and J by 2 bases, 5 bases remained unmatched. This receptor was obtained from a human donor who received an intestinal transplant. The chain couples TRBV19 to TRBJ2-1, with TRBD2 matching over 7 bases. Here the sequenced sample was unstimulated CD8+ T cells sorted from spleen or lymph node cells, taken before intestinal transplant. CDR3 residues: CASSIGGGGPYNEQFF. CDR3 nucleotides: TGTGCCAGTAGTATAGGGGGGGGAGGACCCTACAATGAGCAGTTCTTC.